This T cell receptor beta chain was sequenced for a study of blood T cell repertoires in COVID-19. As for the study in general: Specimens from acute and convalescent COVID-19 originated in the United States, Italy and Spain.

The germline CDR1 and CDR2 sequences are LGHNT and FRNRAP. Losses at the gene ends were 7 bases for V and 5 bases for J; bases not matched to a gene: 6. The CDR3 loop spans 15 amino acids. Study processing details: Amplifying reference gene primers gave estimates of nucleated cell counts. Produced via immunoSEQ multiplex PCR; TCRdb's table is partial and in-frame only. V and J calls and clone size are as listed in that table; D and trimming were resolved from the DNA. The sample lists 200,000 to 250,000 clones, approximately 80% occurring once. The chain employs TRBV12-5 and TRBJ2-1; 12 bases map to TRBD2. Sequencing was carried out using PBMCs or T cells enriched from blood (not recorded which). This TCR derives from a man aged 55 to 70 who had recovered from COVID-19. This CDR3 is CASAPGLAGNNEQFF. In DNA form, the CDR3 reads TGTGCTAGTGCCCCGGGACTAGCGGGCAACAATGAGCAGTTCTTC.